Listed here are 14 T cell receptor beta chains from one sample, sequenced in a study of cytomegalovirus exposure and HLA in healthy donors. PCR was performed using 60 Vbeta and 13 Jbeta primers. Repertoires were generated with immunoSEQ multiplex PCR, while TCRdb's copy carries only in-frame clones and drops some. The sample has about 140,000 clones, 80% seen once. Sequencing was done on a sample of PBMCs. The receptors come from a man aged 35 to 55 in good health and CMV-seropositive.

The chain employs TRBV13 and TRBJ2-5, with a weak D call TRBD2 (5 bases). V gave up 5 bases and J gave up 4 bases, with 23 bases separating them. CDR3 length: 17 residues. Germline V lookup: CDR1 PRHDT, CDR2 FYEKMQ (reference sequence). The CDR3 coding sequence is TGTGCCAGCAGCCGACTCAATCGGCCCCAAGGAGGAGAGACCCAGTACTTC. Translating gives CASSRLNRPQGGETQYF.

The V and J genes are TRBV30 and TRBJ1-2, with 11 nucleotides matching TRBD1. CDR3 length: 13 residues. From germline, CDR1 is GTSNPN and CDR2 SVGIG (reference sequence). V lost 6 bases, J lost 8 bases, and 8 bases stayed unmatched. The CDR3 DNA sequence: TGTGCCTGCCTCGGACAGGGGGCAGGGGGCTACACCTTC. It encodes CACLGQGAGGYTF.

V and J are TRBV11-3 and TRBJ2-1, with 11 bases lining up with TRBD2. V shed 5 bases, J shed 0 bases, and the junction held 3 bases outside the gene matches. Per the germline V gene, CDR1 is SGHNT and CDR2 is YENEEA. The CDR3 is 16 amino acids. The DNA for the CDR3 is TGTGCCAGCAGCCCTACTAGCGGGGGCTCCTACAATGAGCAGTTCTTC. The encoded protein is CASSPTSGGSYNEQFF.

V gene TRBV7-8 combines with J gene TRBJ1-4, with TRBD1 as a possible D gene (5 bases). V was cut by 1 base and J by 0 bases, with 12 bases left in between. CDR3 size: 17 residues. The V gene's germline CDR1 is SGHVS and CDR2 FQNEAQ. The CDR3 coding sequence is TGTGCCAGCAGCTTAGAGGGGCAAGGGCCAACTAATGAAAAACTGTTTTTT. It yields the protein CASSLEGQGPTNEKLFF.

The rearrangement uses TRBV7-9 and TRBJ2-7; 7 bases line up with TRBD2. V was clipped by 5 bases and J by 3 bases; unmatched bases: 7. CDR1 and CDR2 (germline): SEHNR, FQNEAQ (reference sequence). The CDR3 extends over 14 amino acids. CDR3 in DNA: TGTGCCAGCAGCCCTAGCGGCAGGGACTACGAGCAGTACTTC. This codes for CASSPSGRDYEQYF.

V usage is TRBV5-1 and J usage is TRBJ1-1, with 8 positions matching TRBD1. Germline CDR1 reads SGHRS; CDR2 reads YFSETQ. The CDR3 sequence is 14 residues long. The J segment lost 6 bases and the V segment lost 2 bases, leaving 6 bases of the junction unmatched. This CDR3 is CASSFRTGFSEAFF. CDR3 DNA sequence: TGCGCCAGCAGCTTCAGGACAGGGTTTTCTGAAGCTTTCTTT.

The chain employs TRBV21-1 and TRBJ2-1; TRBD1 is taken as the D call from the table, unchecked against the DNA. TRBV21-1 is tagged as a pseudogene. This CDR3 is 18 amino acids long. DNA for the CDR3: TGTGCCAGCAGCTTGCAATATGGAGGGGACAGGGGTTCCAATGAGCAGTTCTTC. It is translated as CASSLQYGGDRGSNEQFF.

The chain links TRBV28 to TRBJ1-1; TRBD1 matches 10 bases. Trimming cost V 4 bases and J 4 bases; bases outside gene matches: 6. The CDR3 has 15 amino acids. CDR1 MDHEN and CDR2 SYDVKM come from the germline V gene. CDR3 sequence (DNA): TGTGCCAGCAGTTACCGGACAGGGGGAGGCACTGAAGCTTTCTTT. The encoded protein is CASSYRTGGGTEAFF.

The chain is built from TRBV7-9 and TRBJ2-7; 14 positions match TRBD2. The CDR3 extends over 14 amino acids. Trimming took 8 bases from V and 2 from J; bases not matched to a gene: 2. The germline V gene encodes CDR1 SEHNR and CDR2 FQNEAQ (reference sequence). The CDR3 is CASSTSGGAYEQYF. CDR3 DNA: TGTGCCAGCTCGACTAGCGGGGGGGCCTACGAGCAGTACTTC.

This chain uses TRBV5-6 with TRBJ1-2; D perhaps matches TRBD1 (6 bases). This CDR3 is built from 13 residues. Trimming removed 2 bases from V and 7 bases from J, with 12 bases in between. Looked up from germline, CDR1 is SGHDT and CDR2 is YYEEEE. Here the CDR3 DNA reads TGTGCCAGCAGCTTCGGGCAGGGGAGTGGCTACACCTTC. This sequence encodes CASSFGQGSGYTF.

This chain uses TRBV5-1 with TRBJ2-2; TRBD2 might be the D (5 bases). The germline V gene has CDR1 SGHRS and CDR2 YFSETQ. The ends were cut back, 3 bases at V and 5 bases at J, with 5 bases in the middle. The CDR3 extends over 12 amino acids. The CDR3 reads CASSWRTGELFF. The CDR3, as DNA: TGCGCCAGCAGCTGGAGGACCGGGGAGCTGTTTTTT.

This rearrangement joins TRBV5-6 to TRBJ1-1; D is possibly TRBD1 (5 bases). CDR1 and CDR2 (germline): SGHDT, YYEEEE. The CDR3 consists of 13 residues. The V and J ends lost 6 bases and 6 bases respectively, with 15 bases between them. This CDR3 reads CASTLGGSPEAFF. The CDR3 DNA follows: TGTGCCAGCACCCTGGGGGGTTCCCCTGAAGCTTTCTTT.

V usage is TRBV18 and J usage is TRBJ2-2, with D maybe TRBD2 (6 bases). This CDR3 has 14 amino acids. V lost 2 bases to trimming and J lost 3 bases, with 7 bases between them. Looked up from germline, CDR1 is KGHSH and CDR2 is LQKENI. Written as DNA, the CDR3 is TGTGCCAGCTCACCAGGGACTTACACCGGGGAGCTGTTTTTT. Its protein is CASSPGTYTGELFF.

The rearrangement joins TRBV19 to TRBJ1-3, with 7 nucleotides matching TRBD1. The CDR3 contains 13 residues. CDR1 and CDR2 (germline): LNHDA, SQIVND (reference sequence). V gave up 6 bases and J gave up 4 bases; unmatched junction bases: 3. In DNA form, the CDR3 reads TGTGCCAGTAGCAGGGACAGCGGAAACACCATATATTTT. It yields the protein CASSRDSGNTIYF.